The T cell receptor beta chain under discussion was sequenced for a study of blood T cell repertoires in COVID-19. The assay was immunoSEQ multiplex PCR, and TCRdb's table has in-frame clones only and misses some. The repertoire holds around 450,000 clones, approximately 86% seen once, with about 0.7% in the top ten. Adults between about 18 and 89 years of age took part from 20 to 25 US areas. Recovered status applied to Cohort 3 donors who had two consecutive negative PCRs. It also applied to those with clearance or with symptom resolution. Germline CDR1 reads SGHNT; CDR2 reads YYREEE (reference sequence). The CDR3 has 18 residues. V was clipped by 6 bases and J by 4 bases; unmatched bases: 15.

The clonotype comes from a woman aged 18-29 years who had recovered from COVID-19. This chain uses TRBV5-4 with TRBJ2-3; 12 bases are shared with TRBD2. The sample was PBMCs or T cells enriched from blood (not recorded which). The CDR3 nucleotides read TGTGCCAGCACTCGTTCTAGCGGGGGGGCCGAGTTACCAGATACGCAGTATTTT. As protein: CASTRSSGGAELPDTQYF.